Presented here are 19 T cell receptor beta chains from one specimen sequenced in a study of blood T cell repertoires in COVID-19. The table came from immunoSEQ multiplex PCR; TCRdb's copy has only in-frame clones and leaves some out. The sample carries approximately 97,000 clones, over 70% recorded once. Material for sequencing was peripheral blood. These receptors came from a man aged 55 to 70 with acute or convalescent COVID-19.

This clone was counted only a few times. This chain links TRBV6-2 or TRBV6-3 with TRBJ2-1, with 13 bases that match TRBD2. Germline trimming cut 1 base from V and 7 bases from J; bases unmatched to any gene: 7. The CDR3 length is 17 residues. The V gene's germline CDR1 is MNHEY and CDR2 SVGEGT. The CDR3 here is CASSYWAGLAGVNEQFF. The CDR3 bases are TGTGCCAGCAGTTACTGGGCCGGACTAGCGGGAGTGAATGAGCAGTTCTTC.

A single count supports this clone. The chain recombines TRBV7-2 with TRBJ1-1; D gene unclear. V shed 4 bases and J shed 4 bases, with 10 bases lying between them. This CDR3 region has 13 residues. The germline gives CDR1 SGHTA, CDR2 FQGNSA. DNA of the CDR3: TGTGCCAGCAGCTCGGACTCTTCCACTGAAGCTTTCTTT. This translates into CASSSDSSTEAFF.

This clone occurred a few times. The chain combines TRBV2 with TRBJ2-2; 8 positions agree with TRBD1. This CDR3 comprises 14 residues. J lost 6 bases, V lost 7 bases, and 7 bases had no gene match. From germline, CDR1 is SNHLY and CDR2 FYNNEI. The CDR3 reads CASTTQGVAGELFF. The CDR3 DNA follows: TGTGCCAGCACCACACAGGGGGTAGCCGGGGAGCTGTTTTTT.

The chain is built from TRBV7-9 and TRBJ2-5, with D possibly matching TRBD1 (6 bases). The germline V and J ends were trimmed by 3 bases and 3 bases, with 17 bases remaining between them. Germline-derived CDR1 and CDR2 are SEHNR and FQNEAQ (reference sequence). The CDR3 extends over 16 amino acids. In DNA form, the CDR3 reads TGTGCCAGCAGCTTCGGACAGACTTCGACCGAAGAGACCCAGTACTTC. Translating gives CASSFGQTSTEETQYF. Together with reference TRBV7-9 and TRBJ2-5, the CDR3 gives the full variable domain: DTGVSQNPRHKITKRGQNVTFRCDPISEHNRLYWYRQTLGQGPEFLTYFQNEAQLEKSRLLSDRFSAERPKGSFSTLEIQRTEQGDSAMYLCASSFGQTSTEETQYFGPGTRLLVL.

The J gene is TRBJ1-3, the V gene TRBV28; D possibly corresponds to TRBD1 (5 bases). There are 14 residues in the CDR3. V gave up 6 bases and J gave up 0 bases, with 9 bases separating them. CDR1 and CDR2 from the germline V gene are MDHEN and SYDVKM. CDR3 nucleotide sequence: TGTGCCAGCAGGTCGACAGACTCTGGAAACACCATATATTTT. This sequence encodes CASRSTDSGNTIYF.

The chain combines TRBV6-5 with TRBJ1-2; 7 bases fit TRBD1. Germline CDR1 reads MNHEY; CDR2 reads SVGAGI. The CDR3 is 15 residues long. J was trimmed by 4 bases and V by 7 bases; bases with no gene match: 12. The CDR3 sequence: CASTLTGTPLYGYTF. CDR3 sequence (DNA): TGTGCCAGCACCCTGACAGGGACCCCCCTCTATGGCTACACCTTC.

This chain connects TRBV9 to TRBJ2-1, with TRBD2 matching over 7 bases. Germline V gene data show CDR1 as SGDLS and CDR2 as YYNGEE. V gave up 4 bases and J gave up 6 bases; unmatched junction bases: 13. The CDR3 loop spans 16 amino acids. The CDR3 here is CASSPQTSSKTNEQFF. The CDR3 DNA follows: TGTGCCAGCAGCCCCCAGACTAGCTCCAAGACCAATGAGCAGTTCTTC.

This chain links TRBV25-1 with TRBJ1-4; D unclear. Trimming stripped 1 base from V and 0 bases from J, with 6 bases between. CDR1 and CDR2 from the germline V gene are MGHDK and SYGVNS. The CDR3 runs 15 residues. In DNA, the CDR3 is TGTGCCAGCAGTGAATTAAGCCCAACTAATGAAAAACTGTTTTTT. Its translation is CASSELSPTNEKLFF.

The chain combines TRBV27 with TRBJ1-2; possibly TRBD1 for D (6 bases). Germline values: CDR1 MNHEY, CDR2 SMNVEV (reference sequence). V lost 6 bases to trimming and J lost 5 bases, with 19 bases between them. CDR3 length: 15 residues. The CDR3 nucleotides read TGTGCCAGCAGGCCGGGAATAGGACAGTCTTATGGCTACACCTTC. Translating it yields CASRPGIGQSYGYTF.

CDR3 in DNA: TGTGCCAGCAGTAGACCCGGGACAGGGATCTACGAGCAGTACTTC. Residues: CASSRPGTGIYEQYF. This sequence joins TRBV7-2 and TRBJ2-7; 9 bases line up with TRBD1. CDR3 length: 15 residues. V trimming: 6 bases; J trimming: 3 bases; junction bases outside the gene matches: 9. Germline CDR1 SGHTA, CDR2 FQGNSA. Drawing the rest from reference TRBV7-2 and TRBJ2-7, the complete variable domain is GAGVSQSPSNKVTEKGKDVELRCDPISGHTALYWYRQSLGQGLEFLIYFQGNSAPDKSGLPSDRFSAERTGGSVSTLTIQRTQQEDSAVYLCASSRPGTGIYEQYFGPGTRLTVT.

The chain uses TRBV10-3 and TRBJ1-3; TRBD1 matches 7 bases. The CDR3 runs to 16 residues. With 7 bases clipped from V and 0 bases from J, the junction kept 9 bases outside the gene matches. Germline CDR1 reads ENHRY; CDR2 reads SYGVKD. The CDR3 here is CAITDRTGSSGNTIYF. The CDR3 nucleotides are TGTGCCATCACCGACCGGACAGGTAGCTCTGGAAACACCATATATTTT.

The J gene is TRBJ2-7, the V gene TRBV2; D possibly corresponds to TRBD2 (6 bases). This CDR3 has 13 amino acids. Germline V gives CDR1 SNHLY, CDR2 FYNNEI. Deletions cut 8 bases from V and 4 bases from J, with 15 bases between. This chain's CDR3 is CASGRPGTYEQYF. CDR3 sequence (DNA): TGTGCCAGCGGCCGCCCGGGGACTTACGAGCAGTACTTC.

The V gene is TRBV11-2, the J gene TRBJ2-3; the D gene is possibly TRBD1 (6 bases). With 2 bases removed from V and 2 bases from J, the gap between germline ends came to 11 bases. The CDR3 totals 15 residues. Germline V CDR1 and CDR2: SGHAT, FQNNGV. The CDR3 loop is CASSLRQDTTDTQYF. CDR3 nucleotides: TGTGCCAGCAGCTTAAGACAGGATACCACAGATACGCAGTATTTT. Variable domain in full (rest from reference TRBV11-2 and TRBJ2-3): EAGVAQSPRYKIIEKRQSVAFWCNPISGHATLYWYQQILGQGPKLLIQFQNNGVVDDSQLPKDRFSAERLKGVDSTLKIQPAKLEDSAVYLCASSLRQDTTDTQYFGPGTRLTVL.

The V call is TRBV7-2, the J call TRBJ1-4; 11 nucleotides match TRBD1. In germline, CDR1 is SGHTA, CDR2 FQGNSA. V shed 1 base and J 7 bases; nucleotides not matched to a gene: 5. The CDR3 has 16 amino acids. The DNA of the CDR3 is TGTGCCAGCAGCTTAGGGACAGGGGGCCTCCGTGAAAAACTGTTTTTT. It is translated as CASSLGTGGLREKLFF. The full variable domain, with the rest looked up from reference TRBV7-2 and TRBJ1-4, is GAGVSQSPSNKVTEKGKDVELRCDPISGHTALYWYRQSLGQGLEFLIYFQGNSAPDKSGLPSDRFSAERTGGSVSTLTIQRTQQEDSAVYLCASSLGTGGLREKLFFGSGTQLSVL.

In this sample, this clone turned up once. This chain joins TRBV7-2 and TRBJ2-2, with 11 positions matching TRBD2. This CDR3 is 16 amino acids long. Germline V lookup: CDR1 SGHTA, CDR2 FQGNSA. Trimming removed 5 bases from V and 4 bases from J; junction bases left unmatched: 6. The CDR3 bases are TGTGCCAGCAGCCCACCTAGCGGGAGGACCACCGGGGAGCTGTTTTTT. Its protein is CASSPPSGRTTGELFF.

The V and J genes are TRBV18 and TRBJ2-3, with 9 bases lining up with TRBD2. Germline assignment: CDR1 KGHSH and CDR2 LQKENI. Trimming at V came to 2 bases and at J to 3 bases, leaving 3 bases not matched to a gene. This CDR3 contains 15 residues. CDR3 residues: CASSPRTSETDTQYF. The CDR3 DNA reads as TGTGCCAGCTCACCAAGGACTAGCGAGACAGATACGCAGTATTTT.

The J gene is TRBJ2-5, the V gene TRBV6-5; no definite D call. This CDR3 comprises 12 residues. The germline V gene has CDR1 MNHEY and CDR2 SVGAGI. V shed 6 bases and J shed 2 bases, with 7 bases lying between them. The CDR3 bases are TGTGCCAGCAGGGCCCTTCAAGAGACCCAGTACTTC. Translating it yields CASRALQETQYF.

Sample share makes this clone medium-sized. Other DNA sequences from this sample encode an identical CDR3 as well. The chain joins TRBV12-3 or TRBV12-4 to TRBJ2-3, with TRBD2 identical over 7 bases. V lost 3 bases to trimming and J lost 6 bases; unmatched junction nucleotides: 3. The CDR3 loop spans 13 amino acids. Written as DNA, the CDR3 is TGTGCCAGCAGTTTCGGGGGGTCGGATACGCAGTATTTT. It specifies CASSFGGSDTQYF.

The chain couples TRBV7-6 to TRBJ2-7; 8 bases map to TRBD1. The CDR3 contains 15 residues. The V gene end was trimmed by 2 bases and the J gene end by 1 base; junction bases not matched to a gene: 4. Per germline, CDR1 SGHVS and CDR2 FNYEAQ. For the CDR3, the DNA is TGTGCCAGCAGCTTACGGCAGGGGGCTTCCTACGAGCAGTACTTC. Translating gives CASSLRQGASYEQYF.